The clone carrying this TCR beta chain has only one observation. This table comes from immunoSEQ multiplex PCR, and its TCRdb copy is limited to in-frame clones, with some not included. The sample holds around 1,000,000 clones, 60% to 85% seen once. The sample belongs to a study of shared clonotypes between healthy human individuals. Germline assignment: CDR1 GTSNPN and CDR2 SVGIG (reference sequence). V shed 4 bases, J shed 0 bases, and the junction held 11 bases outside the gene matches. The CDR3 has 18 amino acids. The V gene is TRBV30, the J gene TRBJ1-5; the match to TRBD1 covers 11 bases. The sequence derives from a man between 18 and 29 years old in good health. Some clones in this sample may be carry-over from other donors' samples. Sequencing was done on a sample of memory CD4+ T cells from PBMCs. Sample subset: CD45RA-negative fraction. The CDR3 region has the DNA TGTGCCTGGATACCTGGGACAGGGGGGTCGGATAGCAATCAGCCCCAGCATTTT. Translating gives CAWIPGTGGSDSNQPQHF.